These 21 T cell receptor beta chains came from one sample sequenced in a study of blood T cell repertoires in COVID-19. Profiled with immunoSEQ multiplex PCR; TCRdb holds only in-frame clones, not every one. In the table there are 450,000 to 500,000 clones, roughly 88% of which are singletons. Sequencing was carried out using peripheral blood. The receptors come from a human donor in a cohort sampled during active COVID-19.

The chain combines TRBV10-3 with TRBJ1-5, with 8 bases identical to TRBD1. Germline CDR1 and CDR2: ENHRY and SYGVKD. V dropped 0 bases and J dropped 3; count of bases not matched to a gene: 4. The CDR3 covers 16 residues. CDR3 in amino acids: CAISESRTGTNQPQHF. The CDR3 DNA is TGTGCCATCAGTGAGTCACGGACAGGGACCAATCAGCCCCAGCATTTT.

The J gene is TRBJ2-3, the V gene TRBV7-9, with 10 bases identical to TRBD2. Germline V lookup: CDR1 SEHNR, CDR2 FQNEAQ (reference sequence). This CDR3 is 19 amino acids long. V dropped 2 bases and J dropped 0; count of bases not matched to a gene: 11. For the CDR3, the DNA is TGTGCCAGCAGCTTAAATCGATTGGGACTAGCGCGGAGCACAGATACGCAGTATTTT. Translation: CASSLNRLGLARSTDTQYF. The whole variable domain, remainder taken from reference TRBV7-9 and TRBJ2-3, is DTGVSQNPRHKITKRGQNVTFRCDPISEHNRLYWYRQTLGQGPEFLTYFQNEAQLEKSRLLSDRFSAERPKGSFSTLEIQRTEQGDSAMYLCASSLNRLGLARSTDTQYFGPGTRLTVL.

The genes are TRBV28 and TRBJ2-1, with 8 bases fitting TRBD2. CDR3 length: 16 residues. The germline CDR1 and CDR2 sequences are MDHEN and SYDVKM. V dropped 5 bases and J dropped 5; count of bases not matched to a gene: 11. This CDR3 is CASSPPLAGNNNEQFF. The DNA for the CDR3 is TGTGCCAGCAGTCCCCCCCTAGCGGGTAACAACAATGAGCAGTTCTTC.

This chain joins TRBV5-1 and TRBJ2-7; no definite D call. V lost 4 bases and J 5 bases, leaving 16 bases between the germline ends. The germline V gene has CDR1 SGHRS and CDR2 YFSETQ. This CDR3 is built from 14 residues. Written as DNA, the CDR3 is TGCGCCAGCAGCCACTCGAGAGGATCTGACGAGCAGTACTTC. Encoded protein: CASSHSRGSDEQYF.

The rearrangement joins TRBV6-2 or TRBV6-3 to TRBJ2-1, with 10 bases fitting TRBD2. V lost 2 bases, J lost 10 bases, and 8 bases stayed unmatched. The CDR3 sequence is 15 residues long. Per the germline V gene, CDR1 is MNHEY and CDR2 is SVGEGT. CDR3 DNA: TGTGCCAGCAGTTACAGCACTAGCGGGACCTACGAGCAGTTCTTC. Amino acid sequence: CASSYSTSGTYEQFF.

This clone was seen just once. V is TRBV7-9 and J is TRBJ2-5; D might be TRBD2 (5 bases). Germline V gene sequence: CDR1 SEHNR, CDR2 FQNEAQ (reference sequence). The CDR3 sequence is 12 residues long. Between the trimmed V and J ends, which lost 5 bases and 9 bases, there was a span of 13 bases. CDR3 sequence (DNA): TGTGCCAGCAGCCCAGACGTGGAGGCCCAGTACTTC. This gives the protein CASSPDVEAQYF.

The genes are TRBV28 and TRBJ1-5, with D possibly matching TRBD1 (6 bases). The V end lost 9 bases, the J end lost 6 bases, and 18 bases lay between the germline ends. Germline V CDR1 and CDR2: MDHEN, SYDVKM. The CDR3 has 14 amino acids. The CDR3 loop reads CASQGQMRFQPQHF. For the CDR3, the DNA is TGTGCCAGTCAAGGACAGATGCGGTTTCAGCCCCAGCATTTT.

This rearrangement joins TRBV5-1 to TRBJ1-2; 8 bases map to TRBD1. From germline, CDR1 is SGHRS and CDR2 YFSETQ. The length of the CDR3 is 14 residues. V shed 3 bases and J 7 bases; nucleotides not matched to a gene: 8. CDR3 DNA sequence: TGCGCCAGCAGCTCTAACAGGGGGGGCGTTGGCTACACCTTC. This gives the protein CASSSNRGGVGYTF. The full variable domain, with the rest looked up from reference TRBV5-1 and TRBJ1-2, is KAGVTQTPRYLIKTRGQQVTLSCSPISGHRSVSWYQQTPGQGLQFLFEYFSETQRNKGNFPGRFSGRQFSNSRSEMNVSTLELGDSALYLCASSSNRGGVGYTFGSGTRLTVV.

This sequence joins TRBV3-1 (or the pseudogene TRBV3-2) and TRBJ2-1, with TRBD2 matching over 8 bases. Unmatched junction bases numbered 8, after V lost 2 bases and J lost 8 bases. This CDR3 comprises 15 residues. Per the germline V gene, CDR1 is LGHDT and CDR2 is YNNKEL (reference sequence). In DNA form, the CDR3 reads TGTGCCAGCAGCCAACCAGGTAGCGGGGAAGATGAGCAGTTCTTC. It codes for CASSQPGSGEDEQFF.

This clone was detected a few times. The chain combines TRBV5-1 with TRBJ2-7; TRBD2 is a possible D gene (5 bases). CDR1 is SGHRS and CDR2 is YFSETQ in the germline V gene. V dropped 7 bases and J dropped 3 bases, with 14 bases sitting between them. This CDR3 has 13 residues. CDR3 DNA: TGCGCCAGCTCCTGGTCCGGGGACTACGAGCAGTACTTC. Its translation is CASSWSGDYEQYF.

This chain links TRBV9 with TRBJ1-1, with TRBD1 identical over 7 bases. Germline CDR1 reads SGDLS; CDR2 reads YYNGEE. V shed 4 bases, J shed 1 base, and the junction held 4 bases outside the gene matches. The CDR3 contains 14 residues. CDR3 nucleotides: TGTGCCAGCAGCAAGGGGGCGGGGAACACTGAAGCTTTCTTT. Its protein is CASSKGAGNTEAFF.

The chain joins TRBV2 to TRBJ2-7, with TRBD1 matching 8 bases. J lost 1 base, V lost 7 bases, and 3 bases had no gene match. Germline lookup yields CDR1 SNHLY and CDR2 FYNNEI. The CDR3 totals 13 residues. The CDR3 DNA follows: TGTGCCAGCATCGGGACAGGTTCCTACGAGCAGTACTTC. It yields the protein CASIGTGSYEQYF. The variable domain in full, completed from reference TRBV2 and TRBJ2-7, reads EPEVTQTPSHQVTQMGQEVILRCVPISNHLYFYWYRQILGQKVEFLVSFYNNEISEKSEIFDDQFSVERPDGSNFTLKIRSTKLEDSAMYFCASIGTGSYEQYFGPGTRLTVT.

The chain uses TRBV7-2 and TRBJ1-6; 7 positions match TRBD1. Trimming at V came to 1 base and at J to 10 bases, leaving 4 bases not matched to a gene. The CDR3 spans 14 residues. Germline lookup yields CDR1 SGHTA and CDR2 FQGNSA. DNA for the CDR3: TGTGCCAGCAGCTTAGATAGGGGGCAATCACCCCTCCACTTT. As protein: CASSLDRGQSPLHF. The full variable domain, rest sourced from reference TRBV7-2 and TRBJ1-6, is GAGVSQSPSNKVTEKGKDVELRCDPISGHTALYWYRQSLGQGLEFLIYFQGNSAPDKSGLPSDRFSAERTGGSVSTLTIQRTQQEDSAVYLCASSLDRGQSPLHFGNGTRLTVT.

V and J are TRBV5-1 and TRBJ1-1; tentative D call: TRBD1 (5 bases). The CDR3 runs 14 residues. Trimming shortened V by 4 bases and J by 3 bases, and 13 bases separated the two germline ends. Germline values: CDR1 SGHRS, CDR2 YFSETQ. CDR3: CASSPQAGDTEAFF. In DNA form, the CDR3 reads TGCGCCAGCAGCCCCCAGGCGGGGGACACTGAAGCTTTCTTT.

CDR3 nucleotides: TGTGCCAGATGCGGGCTAGCGGACTACAATGAGCAGTTCTTC. This sequence encodes CARCGLADYNEQFF. The V and J genes are TRBV9 and TRBJ2-1; 7 bases are shared with TRBD2. There are 14 residues in the CDR3. Germline assignment: CDR1 SGDLS and CDR2 YYNGEE. The ends lost 8 bases at V and 3 bases at J; junction bases unmatched: 8.

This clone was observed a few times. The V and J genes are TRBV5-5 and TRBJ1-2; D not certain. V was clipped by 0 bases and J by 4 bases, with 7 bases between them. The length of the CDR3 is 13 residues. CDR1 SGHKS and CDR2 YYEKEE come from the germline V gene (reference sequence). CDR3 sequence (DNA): TGTGCCAGCAGCTTGGGACTAAGCTATGGCTACACCTTC. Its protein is CASSLGLSYGYTF.

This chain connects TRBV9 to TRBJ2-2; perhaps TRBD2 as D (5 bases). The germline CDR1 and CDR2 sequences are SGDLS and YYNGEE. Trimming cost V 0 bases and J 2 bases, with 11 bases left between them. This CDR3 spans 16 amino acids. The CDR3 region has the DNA TGTGCCAGCAGCGTAGTTGTGGGAGTAAACACCGGGGAGCTGTTTTTT. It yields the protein CASSVVVGVNTGELFF.

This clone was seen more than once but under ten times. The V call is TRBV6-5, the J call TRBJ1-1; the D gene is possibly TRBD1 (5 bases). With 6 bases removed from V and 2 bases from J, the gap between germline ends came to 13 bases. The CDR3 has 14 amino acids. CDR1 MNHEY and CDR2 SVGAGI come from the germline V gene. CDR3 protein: CASSLDSTNTEAFF. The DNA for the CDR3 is TGTGCCAGCAGCTTAGACAGCACTAACACTGAAGCTTTCTTT.

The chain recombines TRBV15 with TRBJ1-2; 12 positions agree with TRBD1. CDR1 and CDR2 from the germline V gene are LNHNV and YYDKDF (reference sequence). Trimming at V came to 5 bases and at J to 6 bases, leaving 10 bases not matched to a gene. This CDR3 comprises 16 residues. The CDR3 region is CATSPNPGQGAHGYTF. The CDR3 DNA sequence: TGTGCCACCAGCCCGAACCCGGGACAGGGGGCGCATGGCTACACCTTC.

CDR3 nucleotides: TGTGCCTGGAGTGGGGTCAGACTCTATGGCTACACCTTC. Amino acids: CAWSGVRLYGYTF. The V call is TRBV30, the J call TRBJ1-2, with D unclear. The germline V gene has CDR1 GTSNPN and CDR2 SVGIG (reference sequence). The V end lost 1 base, the J end lost 4 bases, and 10 bases lay between the germline ends. The CDR3 length is 13 residues.

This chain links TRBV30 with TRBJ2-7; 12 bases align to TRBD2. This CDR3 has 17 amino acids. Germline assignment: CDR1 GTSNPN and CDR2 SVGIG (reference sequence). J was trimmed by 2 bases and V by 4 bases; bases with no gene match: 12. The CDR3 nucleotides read TGTGCCTGGACCAGAAAGACTAGCGGGAGAGCCACCTACGAGCAGTACTTC. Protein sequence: CAWTRKTSGRATYEQYF.